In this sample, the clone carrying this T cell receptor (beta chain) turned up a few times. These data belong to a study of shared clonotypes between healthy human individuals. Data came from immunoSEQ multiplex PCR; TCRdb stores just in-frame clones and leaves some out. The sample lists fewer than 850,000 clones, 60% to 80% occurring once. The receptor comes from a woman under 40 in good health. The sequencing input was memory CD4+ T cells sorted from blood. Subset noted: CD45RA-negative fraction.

The CDR3 sequence is CASKELAGVFGTDTQYF. The CDR3 coding sequence is TGTGCCAGCAAGGAACTAGCGGGAGTATTTGGTACAGATACGCAGTATTTT. This chain joins TRBV2 and TRBJ2-3, with TRBD2 matching over 11 bases. J gave up 3 bases and V 7 bases, and 12 bases lay outside the gene matches. The germline CDR1 and CDR2 sequences are SNHLY and FYNNEI. The length of the CDR3 is 17 residues.